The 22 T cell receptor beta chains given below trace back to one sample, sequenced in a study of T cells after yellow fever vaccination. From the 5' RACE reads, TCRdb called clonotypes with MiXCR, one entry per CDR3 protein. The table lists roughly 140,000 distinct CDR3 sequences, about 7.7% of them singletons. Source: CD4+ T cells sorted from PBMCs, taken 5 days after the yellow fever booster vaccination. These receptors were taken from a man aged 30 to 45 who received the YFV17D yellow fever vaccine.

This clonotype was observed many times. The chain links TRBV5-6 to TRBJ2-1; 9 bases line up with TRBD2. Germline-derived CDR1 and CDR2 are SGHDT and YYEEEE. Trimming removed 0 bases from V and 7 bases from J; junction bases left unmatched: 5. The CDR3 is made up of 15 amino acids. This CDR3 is CASSLVGLASNEQFF. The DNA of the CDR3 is TGTGCCAGCAGCTTGGTGGGACTAGCTTCGAATGAGCAGTTCTTC.

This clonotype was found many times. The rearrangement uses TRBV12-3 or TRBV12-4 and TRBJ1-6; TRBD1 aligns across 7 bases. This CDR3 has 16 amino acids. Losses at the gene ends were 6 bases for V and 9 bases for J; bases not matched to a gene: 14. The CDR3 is CASRVGGPVRRSPLHF. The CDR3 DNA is TGTGCCAGCAGGGTAGGGGGCCCGGTTAGGCGTTCACCCCTCCACTTT.

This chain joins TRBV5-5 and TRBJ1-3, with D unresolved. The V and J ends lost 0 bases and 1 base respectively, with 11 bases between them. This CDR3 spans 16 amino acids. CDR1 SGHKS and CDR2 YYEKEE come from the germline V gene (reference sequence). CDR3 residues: CASSLGHSGSGNTIYF. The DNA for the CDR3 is TGTGCCAGCAGCTTGGGGCACTCGGGATCTGGAAACACCATATATTTT.

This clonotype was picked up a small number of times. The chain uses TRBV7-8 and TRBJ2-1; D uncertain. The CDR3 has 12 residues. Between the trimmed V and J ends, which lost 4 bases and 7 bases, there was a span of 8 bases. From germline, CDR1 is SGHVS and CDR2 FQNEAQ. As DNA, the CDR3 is TGTGCCAGCAGCTCCTTAGTGAATGAGCAGTTCTTC. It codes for CASSSLVNEQFF.

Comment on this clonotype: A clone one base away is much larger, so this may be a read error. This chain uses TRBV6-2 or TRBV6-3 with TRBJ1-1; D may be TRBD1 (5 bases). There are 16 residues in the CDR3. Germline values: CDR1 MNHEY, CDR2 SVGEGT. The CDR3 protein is CVSRPTPGTGNTEAFF. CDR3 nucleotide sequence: TGTGTCAGCAGACCAACTCCCGGGACGGGGAACACTGAAGCTTTCTTT.

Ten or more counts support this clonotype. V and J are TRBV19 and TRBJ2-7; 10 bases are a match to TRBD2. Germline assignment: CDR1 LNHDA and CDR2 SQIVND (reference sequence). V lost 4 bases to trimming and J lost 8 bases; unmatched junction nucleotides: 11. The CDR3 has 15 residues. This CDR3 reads CASSKLAGEGWKQYF. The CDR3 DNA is TGTGCCAGTAGTAAGCTAGCGGGAGAAGGTTGGAAGCAGTACTTC.

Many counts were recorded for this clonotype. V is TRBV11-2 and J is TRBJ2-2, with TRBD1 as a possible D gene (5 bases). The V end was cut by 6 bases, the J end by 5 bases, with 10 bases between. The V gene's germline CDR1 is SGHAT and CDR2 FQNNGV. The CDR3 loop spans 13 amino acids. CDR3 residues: CASSIQVTGELFF. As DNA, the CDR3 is TGTGCCAGCAGTATACAGGTTACCGGGGAGCTGTTTTTT.

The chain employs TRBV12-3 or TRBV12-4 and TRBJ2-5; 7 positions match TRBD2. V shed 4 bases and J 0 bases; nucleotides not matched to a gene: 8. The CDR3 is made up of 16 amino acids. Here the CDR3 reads CASSWAASGNQETQYF. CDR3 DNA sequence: TGTGCCAGCAGTTGGGCGGCTAGCGGTAACCAAGAGACCCAGTACTTC.

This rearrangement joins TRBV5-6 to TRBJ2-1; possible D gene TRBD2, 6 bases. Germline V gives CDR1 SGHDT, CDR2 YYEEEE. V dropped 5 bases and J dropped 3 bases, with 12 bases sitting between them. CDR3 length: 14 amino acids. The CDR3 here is CASRAGTGYNEQFF. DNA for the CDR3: TGTGCCAGCAGGGCCGGGACTGGCTACAATGAGCAGTTCTTC.

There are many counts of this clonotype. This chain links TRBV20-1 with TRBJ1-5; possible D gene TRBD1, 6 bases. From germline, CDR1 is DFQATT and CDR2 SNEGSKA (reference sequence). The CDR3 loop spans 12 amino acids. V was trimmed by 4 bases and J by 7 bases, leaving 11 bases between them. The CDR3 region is CSATQGNQPQHF. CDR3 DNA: TGCAGTGCTACACAGGGAAACCAGCCCCAGCATTTT.

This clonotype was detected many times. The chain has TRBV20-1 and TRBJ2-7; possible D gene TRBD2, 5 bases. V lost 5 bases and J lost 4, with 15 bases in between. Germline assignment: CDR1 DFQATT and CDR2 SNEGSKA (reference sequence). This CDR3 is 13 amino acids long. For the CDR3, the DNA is TGCAGTGCTCCTCGAACGGGGTTATACGAGCAGTACTTC. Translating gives CSAPRTGLYEQYF.

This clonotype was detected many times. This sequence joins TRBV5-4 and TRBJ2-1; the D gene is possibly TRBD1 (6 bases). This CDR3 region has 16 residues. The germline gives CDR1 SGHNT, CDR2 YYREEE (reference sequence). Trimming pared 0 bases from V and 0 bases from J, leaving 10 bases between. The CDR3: CASSLAKGVSYNEQFF. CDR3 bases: TGTGCCAGCAGCTTGGCCAAGGGGGTCTCCTACAATGAGCAGTTCTTC.

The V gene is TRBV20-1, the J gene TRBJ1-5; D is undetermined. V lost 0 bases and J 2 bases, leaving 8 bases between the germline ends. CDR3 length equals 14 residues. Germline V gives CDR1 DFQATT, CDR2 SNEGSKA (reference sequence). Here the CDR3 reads CSARDPEGNQPQHF. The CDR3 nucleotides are TGCAGTGCTAGAGATCCGGAGGGCAATCAGCCCCAGCATTTT.

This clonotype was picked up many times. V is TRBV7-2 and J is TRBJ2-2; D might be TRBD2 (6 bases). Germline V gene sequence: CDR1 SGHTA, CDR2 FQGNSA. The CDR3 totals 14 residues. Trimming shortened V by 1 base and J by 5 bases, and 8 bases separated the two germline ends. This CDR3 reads CASSLGGVTGELFF. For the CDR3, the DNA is TGTGCCAGCAGCTTAGGCGGGGTGACCGGGGAGCTGTTTTTT. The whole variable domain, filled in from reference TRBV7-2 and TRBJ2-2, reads GAGVSQSPSNKVTEKGKDVELRCDPISGHTALYWYRQSLGQGLEFLIYFQGNSAPDKSGLPSDRFSAERTGGSVSTLTIQRTQQEDSAVYLCASSLGGVTGELFFGEGSRLTVL.

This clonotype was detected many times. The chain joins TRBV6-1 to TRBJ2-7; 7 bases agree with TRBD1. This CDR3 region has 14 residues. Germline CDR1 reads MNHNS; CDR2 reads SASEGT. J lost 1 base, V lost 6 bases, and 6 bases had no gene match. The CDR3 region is CASRAWGQSYEQYF. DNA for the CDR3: TGTGCCAGCAGAGCGTGGGGACAGTCCTACGAGCAGTACTTC.

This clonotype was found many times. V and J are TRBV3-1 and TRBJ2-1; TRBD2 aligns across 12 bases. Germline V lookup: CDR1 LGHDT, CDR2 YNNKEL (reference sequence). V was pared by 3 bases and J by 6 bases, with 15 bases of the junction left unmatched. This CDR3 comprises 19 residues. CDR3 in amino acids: CASSQLPLAGGNLGNEQFF. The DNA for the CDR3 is TGTGCCAGCAGCCAGTTACCCCTAGCGGGAGGGAATTTGGGCAATGAGCAGTTCTTC.

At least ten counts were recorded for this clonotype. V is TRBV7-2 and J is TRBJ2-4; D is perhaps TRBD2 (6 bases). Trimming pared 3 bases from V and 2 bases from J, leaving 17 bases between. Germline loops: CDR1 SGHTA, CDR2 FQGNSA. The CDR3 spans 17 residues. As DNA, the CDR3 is TGTGCCAGCAGCTTTGCCCTTGGTGCGGGAACCAAAAACATTCAGTACTTC. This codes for CASSFALGAGTKNIQYF.

CDR3 nucleotides: TGTGCCAGCAGCTTATTCGTGGCCTCGGGCTATGGCTACACCTTC. Translating it yields CASSLFVASGYGYTF. The chain links TRBV11-2 to TRBJ1-2, with unresolved D. Germline V CDR1 and CDR2: SGHAT, FQNNGV. The CDR3 is 15 residues long. V shed 2 bases and J shed 4 bases, with 14 bases lying between them.

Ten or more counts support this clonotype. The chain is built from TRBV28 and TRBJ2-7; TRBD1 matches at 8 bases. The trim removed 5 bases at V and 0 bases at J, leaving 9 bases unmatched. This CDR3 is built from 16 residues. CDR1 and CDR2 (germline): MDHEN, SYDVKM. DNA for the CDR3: TGTGCCAGCAGTCCGATGCCCGGGACAGGCTCCTACGAGCAGTACTTC. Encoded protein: CASSPMPGTGSYEQYF. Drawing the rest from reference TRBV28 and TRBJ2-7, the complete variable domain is DVKVTQSSRYLVKRTGEKVFLECVQDMDHENMFWYRQDPGLGLRLIYFSYDVKMKEKGDIPEGYSVSREKKERFSLILESASTNQTSMYLCASSPMPGTGSYEQYFGPGTRLTVT.

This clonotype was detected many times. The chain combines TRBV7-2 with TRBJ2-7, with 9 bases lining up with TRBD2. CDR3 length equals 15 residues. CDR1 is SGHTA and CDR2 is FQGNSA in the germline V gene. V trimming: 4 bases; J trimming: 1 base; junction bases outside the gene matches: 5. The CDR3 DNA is TGTGCCAGCAGCTCACCTAGCGGGAAATCCTACGAGCAGTACTTC. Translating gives CASSSPSGKSYEQYF.

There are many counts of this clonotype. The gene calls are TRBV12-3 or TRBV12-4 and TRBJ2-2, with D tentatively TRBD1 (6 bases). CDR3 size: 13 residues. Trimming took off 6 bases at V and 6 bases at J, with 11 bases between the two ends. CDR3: CASRGGSSGELFF. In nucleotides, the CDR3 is TGTGCCAGCAGAGGGGGATCGTCCGGGGAGCTGTTTTTT.

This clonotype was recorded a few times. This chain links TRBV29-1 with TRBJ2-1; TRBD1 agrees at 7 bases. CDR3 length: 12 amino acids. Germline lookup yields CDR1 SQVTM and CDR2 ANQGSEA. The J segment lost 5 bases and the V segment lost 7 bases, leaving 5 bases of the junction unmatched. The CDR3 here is CSAGQVHNEQFF. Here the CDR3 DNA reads TGCAGCGCCGGACAGGTACACAATGAGCAGTTCTTC.